One sample yielded the 20 T cell receptor beta chains listed below, sequenced in a study of blood T cell repertoires in COVID-19. Repertoires were generated with immunoSEQ multiplex PCR, while TCRdb's copy carries only in-frame clones and drops some. The sample has about 200,000 clones; about nine tenths are singletons. Specimen: peripheral blood. These receptors were obtained from a man older than 75 with acute or convalescent COVID-19.

The J gene is TRBJ2-3, the V gene TRBV28; D call uncertain. The CDR3 spans 13 residues. Germline V lookup: CDR1 MDHEN, CDR2 SYDVKM. Trimming left V 8 bases short and J 4 bases short, with 13 bases between. Written as DNA, the CDR3 is TGTGCCAGCGGTGCTCGTGGGCCAGATACGCAGTATTTT. Its translation is CASGARGPDTQYF. The full variable domain, rest sourced from reference TRBV28 and TRBJ2-3, is DVKVTQSSRYLVKRTGEKVFLECVQDMDHENMFWYRQDPGLGLRLIYFSYDVKMKEKGDIPEGYSVSREKKERFSLILESASTNQTSMYLCASGARGPDTQYFGPGTRLTVL.

This clone occurred once. J is TRBJ2-5 and V is TRBV6-6; 12 bases line up with TRBD2. In germline, CDR1 is MNHNY, CDR2 SVGAGI (reference sequence). This CDR3 is built from 17 residues. The V and J ends lost 5 bases and 0 bases, in that order; junction bases with no gene match: 7. For the CDR3, the DNA is TGTGCCAGCAGTCGGACTAGCGGGACTTCGTACCAAGAGACCCAGTACTTC. This codes for CASSRTSGTSYQETQYF.

This chain links TRBV6-5 with TRBJ1-2, with 7 bases fitting TRBD1. Germline V gives CDR1 MNHEY, CDR2 SVGAGI. V gave up 7 bases and J gave up 0 bases; unmatched junction bases: 8. The CDR3 contains 15 residues. CDR3 nucleotides: TGTGCCAGCACGGAGGGACAGCTAGCTAACTATGGCTACACCTTC. It yields the protein CASTEGQLANYGYTF.

V and J are TRBV6-5 and TRBJ1-5; 9 bases are shared with TRBD1. J gave up 2 bases and V 6 bases, and 5 bases lay outside the gene matches. CDR1 is MNHEY and CDR2 is SVGAGI in the germline V gene. CDR3 length: 15 residues. CDR3 region: CASSKDRGGNQPQHF. The CDR3 bases are TGTGCCAGCAGCAAAGACAGGGGGGGCAATCAGCCCCAGCATTTT.

This chain joins TRBV18 and TRBJ1-6, with 7 bases matching TRBD1. Losses at the gene ends were 4 bases for V and 5 bases for J; bases not matched to a gene: 2. CDR3 length equals 14 residues. Germline V gene sequence: CDR1 KGHSH, CDR2 LQKENI. CDR3 DNA sequence: TGTGCCAGCTCACGGGACAGCGATAATTCACCCCTCCACTTT. Translation gives CASSRDSDNSPLHF. Based on the CDR3 plus reference TRBV18 and TRBJ1-6, the full variable domain is NAGVMQNPRHLVRRRGQEARLRCSPMKGHSHVYWYRQLPEEGLKFMVYLQKENIIDESGMPKERFSAEFPKEGPSILRIQQVVRGDSAAYFCASSRDSDNSPLHFGNGTRLTVT.

J is TRBJ2-5 and V is TRBV6-5; 9 bases line up with TRBD2. Germline V gene lookup returns CDR1 MNHEY and CDR2 SVGAGI. The CDR3 is 14 residues long. The V segment lost 8 bases and the J segment 5 bases; nucleotides outside the gene matches: 9. CDR3 bases: TGTGCCAGCGCCCGGAGCGGGAGGTTGGAGACCCAGTACTTC. Protein: CASARSGRLETQYF.

This clone was observed a single time. V and J are TRBV6-1 and TRBJ2-5; TRBD2 matches 9 bases. The V segment lost 1 base and the J segment 4 bases; nucleotides outside the gene matches: 13. Per the germline V gene, CDR1 is MNHNS and CDR2 is SASEGT. The CDR3 runs 18 residues. CDR3 bases: TGTGCCAGCAGTGAAGGGAGGATTAGCGGGAGTTTGAGAGAGACCCAGTACTTC. Protein: CASSEGRISGSLRETQYF.

This sequence joins TRBV5-4 and TRBJ2-7, with unresolved D. The CDR3 totals 13 residues. Germline CDR1 SGHNT, CDR2 YYREEE (reference sequence). Trimming pared 0 bases from V and 1 base from J, leaving 5 bases between. CDR3 nucleotides: TGTGCCAGCAGCTTGGATCCATCCTACGAGCAGTACGTC. Translation gives CASSLDPSYEQYV.

The V gene is TRBV24-1, the J gene TRBJ2-1; 13 bases are shared with TRBD2. Germline CDR1 is KGHDR and CDR2 is SFDVKD. This CDR3 region has 19 residues. Trimming removed 3 bases from V and 6 bases from J; junction bases left unmatched: 13. This CDR3 is CATSDPSGLAGVGLNEQFF. CDR3 sequence (DNA): TGTGCCACCAGTGATCCCTCCGGACTAGCGGGAGTAGGGCTCAATGAGCAGTTCTTC.

The V gene is TRBV9, the J gene TRBJ1-2; 8 bases align to TRBD1. CDR1 SGDLS and CDR2 YYNGEE come from the germline V gene. This CDR3 has 14 amino acids. J gave up 4 bases and V 4 bases, and 6 bases lay outside the gene matches. The CDR3 DNA sequence: TGTGCCAGCAGCCCGACAGGGGCCGGCTATGGCTACACCTTC. Translation: CASSPTGAGYGYTF.

This clone was seen a handful of times. The genes are TRBV7-2 and TRBJ2-7; D is unresolved. The CDR3 covers 12 residues. Germline assignment: CDR1 SGHTA and CDR2 FQGNSA. V gave up 4 bases and J gave up 7 bases, with 11 bases separating them. CDR3 coding DNA: TGTGCCAGCAGCTCTTCTCCCGGGGAGCAGTACTTC. It is translated as CASSSSPGEQYF.

This clone was picked up a small number of times. The chain's CDR3 is CAWSLNGPYGYTF. The DNA for the CDR3 is TGTGCCTGGAGTCTGAATGGGCCCTATGGCTACACCTTC. The chain combines TRBV30 with TRBJ1-2; D uncertain. V was pared by 2 bases and J by 4 bases, with 11 bases between. This CDR3 is built from 13 residues. CDR1 GTSNPN and CDR2 SVGIG come from the germline V gene (reference sequence).

The V call is TRBV28, the J call TRBJ2-5, with 8 bases lining up with TRBD1. The CDR3 is 14 amino acids. J lost 4 bases, V lost 2 bases, and 3 bases had no gene match. The germline gives CDR1 MDHEN, CDR2 SYDVKM. The CDR3 sequence: CASSLQGARETQYF. In DNA, the CDR3 is TGTGCCAGCAGTTTACAGGGGGCTCGAGAGACCCAGTACTTC.

This clone was seen more than once but under ten times. The chain combines TRBV10-1 with TRBJ2-7, with 7 bases that match TRBD1. J lost 3 bases, V lost 6 bases, and 11 bases had no gene match. Per the germline V gene, CDR1 is WNHNN and CDR2 is SYGVQD (reference sequence). CDR3 size: 15 residues. This chain's CDR3 is CASSPSTGAIYEQYF. In DNA form, the CDR3 reads TGCGCCAGCAGCCCTAGTACAGGGGCCATCTACGAGCAGTACTTC.

The chain carries TRBV11-2 and TRBJ1-2; possibly TRBD1 for D (5 bases). Trimming stripped 5 bases from V and 8 bases from J, with 15 bases between. This CDR3 is 13 amino acids long. The V gene's germline CDR1 is SGHAT and CDR2 FQNNGV. CDR3 in DNA: TGTGCCAGCAGCGGACACCGGGTGGGAGGCTACACCTTC. This gives the protein CASSGHRVGGYTF.

The chain uses TRBV10-3 and TRBJ2-7; tentative D call: TRBD2 (7 bases). Trimming took 4 bases from V and 0 from J, leaving 10 bases between them. CDR1 and CDR2 (germline): ENHRY, SYGVKD. The CDR3 consists of 14 residues. The CDR3 sequence: CAISVGGASYEQYF. CDR3 sequence (DNA): TGTGCCATCAGTGTAGGGGGGGCCTCCTACGAGCAGTACTTC.

V is TRBV5-4 and J is TRBJ2-7, with TRBD2 identical over 7 bases. V lost 4 bases and J lost 1; bases outside the gene matches: 2. Germline loops: CDR1 SGHNT, CDR2 YYREEE (reference sequence). The CDR3 runs to 13 residues. The CDR3, as DNA: TGTGCCAGCAGCCGCGGGGGTTCCTACGAGCAGTACGTC. Translated, it gives CASSRGGSYEQYV.

The genes are TRBV6-5 and TRBJ1-4; 7 nucleotides match TRBD1. The CDR3 runs to 15 residues. Losses at the gene ends were 2 bases for V and 8 bases for J; bases not matched to a gene: 8. Germline assignment: CDR1 MNHEY and CDR2 SVGAGI. CDR3 in amino acids: CASSYSPTGQEKLFF. The CDR3 DNA reads TGTGCCAGCAGTTACAGTCCGACAGGGCAAGAAAAACTGTTTTTT.

The V call is TRBV4-2, the J call TRBJ2-1, with a weak D call TRBD1 (5 bases). The V gene lost 0 bases and the J gene lost 4 bases, with 16 bases spanning the gap. The CDR3 totals 17 residues. Per the germline V gene, CDR1 is LGHNA and CDR2 is YNFKEQ. As DNA, the CDR3 is TGTGCCAGCAGCCAAGATAGGGTAGGGGTAGGTTACAATGAGCAGTTCTTC. Translating it yields CASSQDRVGVGYNEQFF.

The J gene is TRBJ2-2, the V gene TRBV6-4; TRBD1 agrees at 8 bases. Germline V gene sequence: CDR1 MRHNA, CDR2 SNTAGT. This CDR3 has 14 residues. V trimming: 5 bases; J trimming: 7 bases; junction bases outside the gene matches: 6. The CDR3 DNA sequence: TGTGCCAGCAGTACGGACAGGGACGTCGGGGAGCTGTTTTTT. It encodes CASSTDRDVGELFF.